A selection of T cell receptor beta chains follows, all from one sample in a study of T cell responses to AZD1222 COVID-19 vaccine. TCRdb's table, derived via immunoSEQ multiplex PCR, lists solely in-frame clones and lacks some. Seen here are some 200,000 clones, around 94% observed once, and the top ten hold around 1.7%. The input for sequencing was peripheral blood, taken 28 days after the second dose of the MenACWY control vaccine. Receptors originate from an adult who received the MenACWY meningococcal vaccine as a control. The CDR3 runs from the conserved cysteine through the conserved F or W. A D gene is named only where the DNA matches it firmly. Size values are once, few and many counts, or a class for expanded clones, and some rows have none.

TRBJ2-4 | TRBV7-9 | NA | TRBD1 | CASSLATGDIQYF | TGTGCCAGCAGCTTAGCCACAGGGGACATTCAGTACTTC
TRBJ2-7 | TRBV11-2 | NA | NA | CASSSRQEQYF | TGTGCCAGCAGCTCCCGTCAAGAGCAGTACTTC
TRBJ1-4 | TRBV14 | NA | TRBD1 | CASSGQGNEKLFF | TGTGCCAGCTCGGGACAGGGAAATGAAAAACTGTTTTTT
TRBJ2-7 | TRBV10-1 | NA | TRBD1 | CASSESEGAGEQYF | TGCGCCAGCAGTGAGTCTGAGGGGGCTGGCGAGCAGTACTTC
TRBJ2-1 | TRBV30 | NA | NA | CAWSVRSGGGFF | TGTGCCTGGAGTGTAAGGTCCGGGGGTGGGTTCTTC
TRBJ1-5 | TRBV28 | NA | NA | CASNRKKWDQPQHF | TGTGCCAGCAATCGAAAGAAGTGGGATCAGCCCCAGCATTTT
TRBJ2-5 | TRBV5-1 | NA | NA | CASSLEETAPSPQETQYF | TGCGCCAGCAGCTTGGAAGAGACAGCCCCGAGCCCCCAAGAGACCCAGTACTTC
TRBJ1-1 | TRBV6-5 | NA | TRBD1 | CASRPGQMNTEAFF | TGTGCCAGCAGACCGGGACAGATGAACACTGAAGCTTTCTTT
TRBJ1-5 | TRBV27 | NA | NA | CASSLVAGPQPQHF | TGTGCCAGCAGTTTGGTGGCAGGACCGCAGCCCCAGCATTTT
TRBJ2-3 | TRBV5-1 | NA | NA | CASSPGHPPPSTDTQYF | TGCGCCAGCAGCCCGGGACATCCCCCTCCTAGCACAGATACGCAGTATTTT
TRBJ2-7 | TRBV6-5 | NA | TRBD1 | CASSLSSGTGIYEQYF | TGTGCCAGCAGTTTGTCCAGTGGGACAGGGATCTACGAGCAGTACTTC
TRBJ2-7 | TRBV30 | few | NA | CAWSPGADEQYF | TGTGCCTGGAGTCCAGGGGCCGACGAGCAGTACTTC
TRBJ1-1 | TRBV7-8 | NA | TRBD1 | CASSLSTGLRANTEAFF | TGTGCCAGCAGCTTATCGACAGGGTTAAGGGCTAACACTGAAGCTTTCTTT
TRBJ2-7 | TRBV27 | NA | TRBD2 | CASSPEPSGVLHEQYF | TGTGCCAGCAGTCCCGAGCCTAGCGGGGTTCTGCACGAGCAGTACTTC
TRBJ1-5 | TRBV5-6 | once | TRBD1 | CASSSTGGNQPQHF | TGTGCCAGCAGTTCGACAGGGGGCAATCAGCCCCAGCATTTT
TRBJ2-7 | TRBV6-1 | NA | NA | CASSALTSTDRTSYEQYF | TGTGCCAGCAGTGCCCTTACATCGACCGACAGGACCTCCTACGAGCAGTACTTC
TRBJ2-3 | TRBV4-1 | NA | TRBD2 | CASSQDFRREWTDTQYF | TGCGCCAGCAGCCAAGATTTCCGGCGGGAGTGGACAGATACGCAGTATTTT
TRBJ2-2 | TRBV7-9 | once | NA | CASRAVRDNFLGGLFF | TGTGCCAGCAGAGCCGTGCGAGACAACTTCCTCGGGGGGCTGTTTTTT
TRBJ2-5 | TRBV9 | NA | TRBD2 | CASSVGLAGGPGEETQYF | TGTGCCAGCAGCGTAGGACTAGCGGGAGGGCCGGGGGAAGAGACCCAGTACTTC
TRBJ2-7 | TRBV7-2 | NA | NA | CASSLVPENSYEQYF | TGTGCCAGCAGCTTAGTCCCAGAAAATTCCTACGAGCAGTACTTC
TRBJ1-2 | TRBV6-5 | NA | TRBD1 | CASSYSRDRNYGYTF | TGTGCCAGCAGTTACTCGAGGGACAGAAACTATGGCTACACCTTC
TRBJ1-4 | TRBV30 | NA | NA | CAWTQGATNEKLFF | TGTGCCTGGACCCAGGGTGCAACTAATGAAAAACTGTTTTTT